The present T cell receptor beta chain was sequenced within a study of post-analysis software for immune sequencing data. The wider study: There were relapsing-remitting, secondary progressive and progressive-relapsing multiple sclerosis among the disease courses included.

V was clipped by 3 bases and J by 0 bases, with 12 bases between them. The germline CDR1 and CDR2 sequences are DFQATT and SNEGSKA (reference sequence). The CDR3 extends over 14 amino acids. The TCR beta cDNA libraries carried unique molecular identifiers. About half a million cDNA molecules were recovered from an input of about 0.95 to 11 million T cells. In TCRdb, the PCR reads were re-called with MiXCR into one record per CDR3 protein. Seen here are 800,000 to 950,000 distinct CDR3 sequences, about 50% observed once, and the top ten hold about 4.8%. Study results and limitations: Patients showed TRBV5-6, TRBV5-1 and TRBV20-1 among four to six TRBV segments more frequent than in controls. Multiple sclerosis was associated with a significant reduction in normalized Chao1 diversity relative to controls.

Notes on this clonotype: Antigen specificity is unknown.

The sequence was obtained from a girl between 10 and 17 years old with multiple sclerosis. The V gene is TRBV20-1, the J gene TRBJ2-7; no clear D. The sample comprised blood. CDR3 sequence: CSASFTVSSYEQYF. CDR3 nucleotide sequence: TGCAGTGCTAGCTTTACGGTGAGCTCCTACGAGCAGTACTTC.